This paragraph reports one T cell receptor beta chain. Its specificity is not known. Clones were sequenced by immunoSEQ multiplex PCR, and TCRdb holds only the in-frame ones, with some missing. The data hold approximately 330,000 clones, with about 80% observed a single time. This entry comes from a study of cytotoxic CD8 clonotypes in ibrutinib-treated CLL. Study findings and constraints: The public clonotypes identified were infrequent and showed contraction or stability on treatment.

CDR3 length equals 12 residues. The germline gives CDR1 LNHNV, CDR2 YYDKDF (reference sequence). Trimming stripped 5 bases from V and 3 bases from J, with 5 bases between. The source material was PBMCs, sampled before ibrutinib treatment. This chain uses TRBV15 with TRBJ1-5; no definite D call. The receptor was isolated from a human donor with chronic lymphocytic leukemia. CDR3 DNA: TGTGCCACCAGCCAGATCAATCAGCCCCAGCATTTT. This translates into CATSQINQPQHF.